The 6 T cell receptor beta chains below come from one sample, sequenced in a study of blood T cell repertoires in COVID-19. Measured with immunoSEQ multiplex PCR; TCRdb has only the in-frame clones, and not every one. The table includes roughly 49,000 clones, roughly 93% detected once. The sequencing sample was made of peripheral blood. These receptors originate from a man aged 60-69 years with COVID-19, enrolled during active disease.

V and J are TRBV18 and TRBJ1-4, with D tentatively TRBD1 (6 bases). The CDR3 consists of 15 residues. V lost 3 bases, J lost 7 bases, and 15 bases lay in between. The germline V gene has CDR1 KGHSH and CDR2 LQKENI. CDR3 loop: CASSPGTTNLEKLFF. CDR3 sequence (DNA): TGTGCCAGCTCACCCGGGACAACTAACCTTGAAAAACTGTTTTTT.

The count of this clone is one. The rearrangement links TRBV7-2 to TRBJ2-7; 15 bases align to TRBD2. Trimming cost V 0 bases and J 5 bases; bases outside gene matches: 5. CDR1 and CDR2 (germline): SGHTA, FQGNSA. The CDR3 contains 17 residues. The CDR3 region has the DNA TGTGCCAGCAGCTTAGCCGGACTAGCGGGAGGGACGGACGAGCAGTACTTC. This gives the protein CASSLAGLAGGTDEQYF.

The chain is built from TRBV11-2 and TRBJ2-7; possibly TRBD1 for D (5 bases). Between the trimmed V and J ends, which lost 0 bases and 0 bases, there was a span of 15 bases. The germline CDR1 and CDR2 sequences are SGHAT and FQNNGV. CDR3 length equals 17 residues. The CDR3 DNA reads TGTGCCAGCAGCTTAGATGGGGCGCAGATCCCCTCCTACGAGCAGTACTTC. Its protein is CASSLDGAQIPSYEQYF.

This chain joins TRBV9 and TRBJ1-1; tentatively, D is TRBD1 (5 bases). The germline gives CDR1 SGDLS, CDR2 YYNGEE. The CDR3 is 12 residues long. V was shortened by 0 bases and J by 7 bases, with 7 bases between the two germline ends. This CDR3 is CASSVDGGEAFF. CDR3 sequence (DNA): TGTGCCAGCAGCGTAGACGGGGGTGAAGCTTTCTTT.

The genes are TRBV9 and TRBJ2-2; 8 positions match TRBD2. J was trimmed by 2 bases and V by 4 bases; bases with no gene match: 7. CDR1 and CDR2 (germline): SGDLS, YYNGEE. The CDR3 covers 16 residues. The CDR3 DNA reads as TGTGCCAGCAGCCGCAGCGGGAGTATCAACACCGGGGAGCTGTTTTTT. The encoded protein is CASSRSGSINTGELFF.

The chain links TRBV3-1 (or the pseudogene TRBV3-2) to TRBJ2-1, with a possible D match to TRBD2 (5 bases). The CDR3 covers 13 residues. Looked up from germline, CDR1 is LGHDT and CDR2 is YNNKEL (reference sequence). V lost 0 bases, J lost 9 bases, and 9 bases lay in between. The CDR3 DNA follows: TGTGCCAGCAGCCAAGATCGAGGGAGTGAGCAGTTCTTC. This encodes CASSQDRGSEQFF.